Below are 30 T cell receptor beta chains sequenced from a single sample in a study of blood T cell dynamics during melanoma immunotherapy. TCRdb's copy holds only in-frame clones and misses some; the assay was immunoSEQ multiplex PCR. In the table there are 10,000 to 15,000 clones, roughly 84% of which are singletons. Time point specified: pre-treatment baseline. The sequencing used blood, collected from a patient treated with checkpoint blockade. These receptors were collected from a human donor with melanoma.

The chain has TRBV7-9 and TRBJ1-2; possible D gene TRBD1, 5 bases. Germline loops: CDR1 SEHNR, CDR2 FQNEAQ (reference sequence). The V gene lost 3 bases and the J gene lost 4 bases, with 12 bases spanning the gap. The CDR3 has 14 residues. This CDR3 reads CASSFGGSLYGYTF. In DNA, the CDR3 is TGTGCCAGCAGCTTTGGGGGGTCCCTCTATGGCTACACCTTC. The whole variable domain, remainder taken from reference TRBV7-9 and TRBJ1-2, is DTGVSQNPRHKITKRGQNVTFRCDPISEHNRLYWYRQTLGQGPEFLTYFQNEAQLEKSRLLSDRFSAERPKGSFSTLEIQRTEQGDSAMYLCASSFGGSLYGYTFGSGTRLTVV.

The gene calls are TRBV10-3 and TRBJ2-3; 15 nucleotides line up with TRBD2. The V and J ends lost 10 bases and 5 bases, in that order; junction bases with no gene match: 7. The CDR3 has 15 amino acids. In germline, CDR1 is ENHRY, CDR2 SYGVKD. CDR3: CATMRTSGGVDTQYF. The DNA for the CDR3 is TGTGCCACCATGAGGACTAGCGGGGGGGTAGATACGCAGTATTTT.

The chain joins TRBV18 to TRBJ2-2, with 8 bases fitting TRBD1. Trimming removed 0 bases from V and 4 bases from J; junction bases left unmatched: 7. This CDR3 contains 17 residues. Germline lookup yields CDR1 KGHSH and CDR2 LQKENI. CDR3 amino acids: CASSPPLQGARTGELFF. CDR3 nucleotides: TGTGCCAGCTCACCACCGTTGCAGGGGGCCCGCACCGGGGAGCTGTTTTTT.

The chain uses TRBV5-1 and TRBJ1-4; 7 bases map to TRBD1. Germline assignment: CDR1 SGHRS and CDR2 YFSETQ. Trimming removed 6 bases from V and 4 bases from J; junction bases left unmatched: 9. This CDR3 contains 15 residues. This chain's CDR3 is CASMLRGQGNEKLFF. CDR3 in DNA: TGCGCCAGCATGCTTAGGGGGCAGGGTAATGAAAAACTGTTTTTT. The full variable domain, with the rest looked up from reference TRBV5-1 and TRBJ1-4, is KAGVTQTPRYLIKTRGQQVTLSCSPISGHRSVSWYQQTPGQGLQFLFEYFSETQRNKGNFPGRFSGRQFSNSRSEMNVSTLELGDSALYLCASMLRGQGNEKLFFGSGTQLSVL.

The rearrangement uses TRBV27 and TRBJ1-2; D gene unclear. The CDR3 is made up of 13 amino acids. The ends were cut back, 6 bases at V and 6 bases at J, with 14 bases in the middle. The germline V gene has CDR1 MNHEY and CDR2 SMNVEV (reference sequence). The CDR3 protein is CASRVVGSDGYTF. DNA for the CDR3: TGTGCCAGCAGGGTGGTTGGGTCGGATGGCTACACCTTC.

V usage is TRBV6-1 and J usage is TRBJ2-1; 10 bases line up with TRBD1. The CDR3 loop spans 14 amino acids. With 6 bases clipped from V and 9 bases from J, the junction kept 8 bases outside the gene matches. Germline V gene lookup returns CDR1 MNHNS and CDR2 SASEGT. The chain's CDR3 is CASRPTGGIGEQFF. The CDR3, as DNA: TGTGCCAGCAGACCGACAGGGGGCATTGGTGAGCAGTTCTTC.

The rearrangement joins TRBV5-1 to TRBJ1-6; D unresolved. CDR3 length: 14 residues. V was clipped by 4 bases and J by 7 bases, with 12 bases between them. Germline V gene sequence: CDR1 SGHRS, CDR2 YFSETQ. The CDR3, as DNA: TGCGCCAGCAGCGCCGACATACTAAATTCACCCCTCCACTTT. This gives the protein CASSADILNSPLHF.

The chain is built from TRBV5-1 and TRBJ1-1, with D hard to call. V shed 3 bases and J shed 7 bases, with 16 bases lying between them. Per the germline V gene, CDR1 is SGHRS and CDR2 is YFSETQ. CDR3 length equals 14 residues. Here the CDR3 reads CASSSRHANREAFF. As DNA, the CDR3 is TGCGCCAGCAGCTCCCGACACGCTAACCGTGAAGCTTTCTTT.

V is TRBV27 and J is TRBJ2-7, with 13 positions matching TRBD2. V lost 4 bases, J lost 6 bases, and 24 bases stayed unmatched. The CDR3 runs 21 residues. The V gene's germline CDR1 is MNHEY and CDR2 SMNVEV (reference sequence). This CDR3 reads CASSSRRRGLAGRLSRSEQYF. CDR3 DNA: TGTGCCAGCAGTTCTCGACGCCGGGGACTAGCGGGACGATTGTCCAGAAGCGAGCAGTACTTC.

CDR3 bases: TGTGCCAGCAGTTCCCAGGAGAACACTGAAGCTTTCTTT. Its translation: CASSSQENTEAFF. This rearrangement joins TRBV6-6 to TRBJ1-1; D is ambiguous. This CDR3 spans 13 amino acids. The V gene lost 4 bases and the J gene lost 1 base, with 7 bases spanning the gap. Germline loops: CDR1 MNHNY, CDR2 SVGAGI (reference sequence).

The chain has TRBV10-3 and TRBJ1-1; no definite D call. V lost 5 bases to trimming and J lost 1 base, with 8 bases between them. The germline V gene encodes CDR1 ENHRY and CDR2 SYGVKD. The CDR3 has 13 amino acids. For the CDR3, the DNA is TGTGCCATCAGTAACGAGGGGAACACTGAAGCTTTCTTT. This codes for CAISNEGNTEAFF.

This clone was counted only a few times. J is TRBJ2-7 and V is TRBV2; perhaps TRBD2 as D (6 bases). V was clipped by 1 base and J by 11 bases, with 15 bases between them. CDR1 and CDR2 from the germline V gene are SNHLY and FYNNEI. CDR3 size: 13 residues. The CDR3 coding sequence is TGTGCCAGCAGTGAAGTTGGGCGGGGACGTGAGTACTTC. Translating it yields CASSEVGRGREYF.

This chain joins TRBV7-6 and TRBJ1-1; 8 bases fit TRBD1. Germline-derived CDR1 and CDR2 are SGHVS and FNYEAQ. This CDR3 has 16 residues. V trimming: 1 base; J trimming: 3 bases; junction bases outside the gene matches: 7. The chain's CDR3 is CASSLGGQEVYTEAFF. The CDR3 nucleotides read TGTGCCAGCAGCTTAGGGGGACAGGAGGTATACACTGAAGCTTTCTTT.

The chain carries TRBV7-6 and TRBJ2-2; 9 bases map to TRBD1. Trimming removed 3 bases from V and 6 bases from J; junction bases left unmatched: 2. This CDR3 is 14 amino acids long. Germline loops: CDR1 SGHVS, CDR2 FNYEAQ. This CDR3 is CASSLGTGSGELFF. The CDR3 DNA sequence: TGTGCCAGCAGCTTGGGGACAGGGTCCGGGGAGCTGTTTTTT.

The rearrangement links TRBV19 to TRBJ2-5; 9 positions match TRBD2. This CDR3 spans 13 amino acids. The V and J ends lost 6 bases and 4 bases, in that order; junction bases with no gene match: 3. Germline CDR1 and CDR2: LNHDA and SQIVND (reference sequence). The CDR3, as DNA: TGTGCCAGTAGCTTACTAGCGGGAGAGACCCAGTACTTC. It codes for CASSLLAGETQYF.

J is TRBJ2-7 and V is TRBV6-1; the match to TRBD2 covers 10 bases. The CDR3 is made up of 16 amino acids. From germline, CDR1 is MNHNS and CDR2 SASEGT. Trimming cost V 4 bases and J 2 bases; bases outside gene matches: 8. CDR3 protein: CASSGNFLAGAYEQYF. CDR3 in DNA: TGTGCCAGCAGTGGAAATTTTCTAGCGGGGGCCTACGAGCAGTACTTC.

This clone was found a few times. The V and J genes are TRBV6-1 and TRBJ2-7; 8 bases match TRBD1. J lost 4 bases, V lost 11 bases, and 7 bases had no gene match. Germline assignment: CDR1 MNHNS and CDR2 SASEGT. The CDR3 contains 12 residues. CDR3 DNA: TGTGCCGGACAGGGAGGAGGGTACGAGCAGTACTTC. It specifies CAGQGGGYEQYF.

This clone has only one observation. The rearrangement links TRBV2 to TRBJ2-5, with D perhaps being TRBD1 or TRBD2 (5 bases each). The tail of the sequence fits TRBJ2-7 better, so the J call may be wrong. The CDR3 loop spans 15 amino acids. From germline, CDR1 is SNHLY and CDR2 FYNNEI. The DNA of the CDR3 is TGTGCCAGCAGTGAATTCGGGGCCGCCACCTACGAGCAGTACTTC. Protein sequence: CASSEFGAATYEQYF.

The V gene is TRBV7-6, the J gene TRBJ1-1; a weak D match, TRBD1 (6 bases). The germline CDR1 and CDR2 sequences are SGHVS and FNYEAQ. V lost 4 bases to trimming and J lost 3 bases, with 9 bases between them. The length of the CDR3 is 13 residues. The CDR3 DNA is TGTGCCAGCAGCTCTCAGGGGTACACTGAAGCTTTCTTT. Its protein is CASSSQGYTEAFF.

The rearrangement links TRBV19 to TRBJ2-2, with a tentative D call TRBD1 (6 bases). Germline CDR1 is LNHDA and CDR2 is SQIVND (reference sequence). Trimming took 5 bases from V and 0 from J, leaving 10 bases between them. This CDR3 has 15 amino acids. CDR3 protein: CASSPQGSNTGELFF. CDR3 bases: TGTGCCAGTAGTCCACAGGGTTCGAACACCGGGGAGCTGTTTTTT.

The CDR3, as DNA: TGTGCCAGCTCACCCCGACAGGGTTACGAGCAGTACTTC. It yields the protein CASSPRQGYEQYF. This chain links TRBV18 with TRBJ2-7; TRBD1 matches at 7 bases. V lost 3 bases to trimming and J lost 4 bases; unmatched junction nucleotides: 3. Germline CDR1 and CDR2: KGHSH and LQKENI. CDR3 length equals 13 residues.

The V gene is TRBV4-1, the J gene TRBJ1-2; TRBD1 might be the D (6 bases). The germline gives CDR1 MGHRA, CDR2 YSYEKL. The V gene lost 2 bases and the J gene lost 8 bases, with 15 bases spanning the gap. CDR3 length equals 14 residues. CDR3 DNA: TGCGCCAGCAGCCAACCGAGGGGGGGGCCCGGCTACACCTTC. Its protein is CASSQPRGGPGYTF.

The table lists this clone with a few counts. The chain combines TRBV4-1 with TRBJ1-4, with D unclear. V lost 4 bases and J 7 bases, leaving 13 bases between the germline ends. Looked up from germline, CDR1 is MGHRA and CDR2 is YSYEKL. The CDR3 extends over 14 amino acids. The CDR3 loop is CASSPDRRGEKLFF. CDR3 DNA sequence: TGCGCCAGCAGCCCAGATCGACGGGGTGAAAAACTGTTTTTT.

The chain links TRBV6-4 to TRBJ2-5, with 10 nucleotides matching TRBD1. This CDR3 is built from 13 residues. J was trimmed by 4 bases and V by 4 bases; bases with no gene match: 0. CDR1 is MRHNA and CDR2 is SNTAGT in the germline V gene. This CDR3 reads CASSGDRGETQYF. In DNA form, the CDR3 reads TGTGCCAGCAGTGGGGACAGGGGAGAGACCCAGTACTTC.

This chain joins TRBV19 and TRBJ2-7; 9 bases are a match to TRBD1. The CDR3 spans 16 residues. V shed 7 bases, J shed 2 bases, and the junction held 12 bases outside the gene matches. The germline V gene has CDR1 LNHDA and CDR2 SQIVND (reference sequence). DNA of the CDR3: TGTGCCAGTACCGATGGAGGGACAGGGCAAGCCTACGAGCAGTACTTC. It codes for CASTDGGTGQAYEQYF.

The chain employs TRBV7-3 and TRBJ2-3, with D unclear. CDR3 length: 14 residues. Between the trimmed V and J ends, which lost 5 bases and 6 bases, there was a span of 15 bases. CDR1 and CDR2 from the germline V gene are SGHTA and FQGTGA. CDR3 loop: CASSPLSSADTQYF. CDR3 coding DNA: TGTGCCAGCAGCCCCCTGTCCAGCGCGGATACGCAGTATTTT.

The chain joins TRBV7-8 to TRBJ1-4, with D possibly TRBD1 on 6 matching bases. Trimming removed 5 bases at V and 0 bases at J, with 13 bases between. Germline V gene sequence: CDR1 SGHVS, CDR2 FQNEAQ. This CDR3 region has 16 residues. This CDR3 reads CASSEDRAATNEKLFF. DNA for the CDR3: TGTGCCAGCAGCGAGGACAGAGCCGCAACTAATGAAAAACTGTTTTTT. The complete variable domain, with remaining parts taken from reference TRBV7-8 and TRBJ1-4, reads GAGVSQSPRYKVAKRGQDVALRCDPISGHVSLFWYQQALGQGPEFLTYFQNEAQLDKSGLPSDRFFAERPEGSVSTLKIQRTQQEDSAVYLCASSEDRAATNEKLFFGSGTQLSVL.

The gene calls are TRBV11-1 and TRBJ2-7, with TRBD2 as a possible D gene (5 bases). Germline V lookup: CDR1 SGHAT, CDR2 FQDESV (reference sequence). The V end was cut by 0 bases, the J end by 2 bases, with 5 bases between. This CDR3 has 13 residues. This CDR3 reads CASSLAGAYEQYF. CDR3 DNA: TGTGCCAGCAGCTTAGCCGGGGCCTACGAGCAGTACTTC.

V gene TRBV30 combines with J gene TRBJ1-5; TRBD1 might be the D (6 bases). Trimming shortened V by 2 bases and J by 6 bases, and 11 bases separated the two germline ends. The CDR3 is 13 amino acids. The germline gives CDR1 GTSNPN, CDR2 SVGIG (reference sequence). For the CDR3, the DNA is TGTGCCTGGAGTCCAGGGGAGGGTCAGCCCCAGCATTTT. Translating it yields CAWSPGEGQPQHF.

The V gene is TRBV28, the J gene TRBJ2-5, with D tentatively TRBD1 (6 bases). Trimming left V 2 bases short and J 0 bases short, with 7 bases between. This CDR3 contains 14 residues. Germline CDR1 is MDHEN and CDR2 is SYDVKM. CDR3 protein: CASSLGTNQETQYF. In DNA, the CDR3 is TGTGCCAGCAGTTTAGGGACAAACCAAGAGACCCAGTACTTC.